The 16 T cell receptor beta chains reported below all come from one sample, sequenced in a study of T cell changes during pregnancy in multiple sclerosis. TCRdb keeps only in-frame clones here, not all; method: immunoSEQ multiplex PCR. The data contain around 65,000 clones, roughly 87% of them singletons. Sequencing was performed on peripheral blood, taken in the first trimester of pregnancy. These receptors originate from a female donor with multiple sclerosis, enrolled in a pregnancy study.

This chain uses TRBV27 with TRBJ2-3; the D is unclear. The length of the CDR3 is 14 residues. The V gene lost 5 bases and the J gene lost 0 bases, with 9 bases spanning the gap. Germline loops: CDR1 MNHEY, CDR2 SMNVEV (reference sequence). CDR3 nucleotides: TGTGCCAGCAGTGGCTCAGCGAGCACAGATACGCAGTATTTT. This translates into CASSGSASTDTQYF.

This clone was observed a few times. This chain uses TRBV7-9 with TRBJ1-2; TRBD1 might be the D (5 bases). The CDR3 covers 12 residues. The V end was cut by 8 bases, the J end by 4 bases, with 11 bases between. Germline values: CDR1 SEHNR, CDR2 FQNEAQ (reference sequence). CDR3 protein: CASLRQPYGYTF. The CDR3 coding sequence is TGTGCCAGCCTGAGACAGCCCTATGGCTACACCTTC.

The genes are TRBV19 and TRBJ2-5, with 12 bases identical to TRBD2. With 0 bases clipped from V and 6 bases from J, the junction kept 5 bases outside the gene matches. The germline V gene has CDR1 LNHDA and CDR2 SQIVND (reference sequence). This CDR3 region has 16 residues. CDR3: CASSIDSGTSGQTQYF. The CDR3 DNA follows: TGTGCCAGTAGTATAGACTCCGGGACTAGCGGGCAGACCCAGTACTTC. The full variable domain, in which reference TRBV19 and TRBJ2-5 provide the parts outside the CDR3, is DGGITQSPKYLFRKEGQNVTLSCEQNLNHDAMYWYRQDPGQGLRLIYYSQIVNDFQKGDIAEGYSVSREKKESFPLTVTSAQKNPTAFYLCASSIDSGTSGQTQYFGPGTRLLVL.

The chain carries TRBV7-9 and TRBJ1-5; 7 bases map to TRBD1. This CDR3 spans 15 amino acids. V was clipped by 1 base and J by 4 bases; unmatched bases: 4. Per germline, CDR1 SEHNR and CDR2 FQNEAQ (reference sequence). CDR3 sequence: CASSLGQGANQPQHF. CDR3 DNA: TGTGCCAGCAGCTTAGGACAGGGCGCGAATCAGCCCCAGCATTTT.

The CDR3 protein is CASSQAGTGGGYTF. The CDR3 DNA reads TGCGCCAGCAGCCAGGCCGGGACAGGGGGCGGCTACACCTTC. The chain couples TRBV4-1 to TRBJ1-2, with 12 bases identical to TRBD1. The V gene end was trimmed by 3 bases and the J gene end by 8 bases; junction bases not matched to a gene: 4. CDR1 is MGHRA and CDR2 is YSYEKL in the germline V gene. CDR3 length: 14 amino acids.

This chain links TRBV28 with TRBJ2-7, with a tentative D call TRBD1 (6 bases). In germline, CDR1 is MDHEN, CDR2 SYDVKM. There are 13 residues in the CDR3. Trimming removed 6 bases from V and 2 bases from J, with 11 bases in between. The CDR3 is CASSRTVTYEQYF. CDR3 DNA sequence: TGTGCCAGCAGCCGGACAGTCACCTACGAGCAGTACTTC.

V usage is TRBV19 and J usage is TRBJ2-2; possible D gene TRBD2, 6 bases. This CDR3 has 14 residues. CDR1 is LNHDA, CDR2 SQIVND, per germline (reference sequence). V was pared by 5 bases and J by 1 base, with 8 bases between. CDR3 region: CASSLSGNTGELFF. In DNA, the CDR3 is TGTGCCAGTAGTCTTAGCGGGAACACCGGGGAGCTGTTTTTT.

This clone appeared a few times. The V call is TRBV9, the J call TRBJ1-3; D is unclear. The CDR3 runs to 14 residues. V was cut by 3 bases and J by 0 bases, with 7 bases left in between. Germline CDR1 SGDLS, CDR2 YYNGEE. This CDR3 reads CASSGRLSGNTIYF. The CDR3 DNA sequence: TGTGCCAGCAGCGGGAGACTCTCTGGAAACACCATATATTTT.

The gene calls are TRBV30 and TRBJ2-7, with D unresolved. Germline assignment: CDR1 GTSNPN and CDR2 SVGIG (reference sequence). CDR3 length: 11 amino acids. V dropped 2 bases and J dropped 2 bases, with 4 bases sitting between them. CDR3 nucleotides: TGTGCCTGGAGTTCCGCCTACGAGCAGTACTTC. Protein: CAWSSAYEQYF.

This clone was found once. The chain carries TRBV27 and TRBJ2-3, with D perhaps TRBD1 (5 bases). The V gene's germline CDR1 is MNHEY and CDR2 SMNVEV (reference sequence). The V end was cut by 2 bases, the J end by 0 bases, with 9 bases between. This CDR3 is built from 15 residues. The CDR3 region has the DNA TGTGCCAGCAGTTTAAAACAGGCTAGCACAGATACGCAGTATTTT. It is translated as CASSLKQASTDTQYF.

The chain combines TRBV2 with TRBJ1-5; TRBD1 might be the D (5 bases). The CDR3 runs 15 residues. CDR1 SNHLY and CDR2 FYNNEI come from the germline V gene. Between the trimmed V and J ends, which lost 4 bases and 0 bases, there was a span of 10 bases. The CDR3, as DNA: TGTGCCAGCAGTGGGTACAGGCATAGCAATCAGCCCCAGCATTTT. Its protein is CASSGYRHSNQPQHF.

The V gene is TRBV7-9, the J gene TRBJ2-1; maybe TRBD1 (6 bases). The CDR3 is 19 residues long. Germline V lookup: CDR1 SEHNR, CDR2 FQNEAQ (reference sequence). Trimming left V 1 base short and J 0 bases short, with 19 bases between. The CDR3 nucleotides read TGTGCCAGCAGCTTAGAGATGGGGGCGGGTCGGAGCTCCTACAATGAGCAGTTCTTC. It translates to CASSLEMGAGRSSYNEQFF.

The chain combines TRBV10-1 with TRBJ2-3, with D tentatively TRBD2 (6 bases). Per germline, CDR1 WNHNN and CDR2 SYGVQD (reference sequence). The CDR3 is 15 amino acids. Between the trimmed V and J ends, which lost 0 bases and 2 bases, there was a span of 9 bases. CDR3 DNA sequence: TGCGCCAGCAGTGAGTCACCACTAGCCACAGATACGCAGTATTTT. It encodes CASSESPLATDTQYF.

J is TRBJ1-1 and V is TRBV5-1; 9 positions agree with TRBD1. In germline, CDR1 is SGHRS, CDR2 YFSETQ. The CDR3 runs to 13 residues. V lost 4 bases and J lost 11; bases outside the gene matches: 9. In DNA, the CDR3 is TGCGCCAGCAGCCAGGGACAGGGAGGCTGGGCTTTCTTT. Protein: CASSQGQGGWAFF.

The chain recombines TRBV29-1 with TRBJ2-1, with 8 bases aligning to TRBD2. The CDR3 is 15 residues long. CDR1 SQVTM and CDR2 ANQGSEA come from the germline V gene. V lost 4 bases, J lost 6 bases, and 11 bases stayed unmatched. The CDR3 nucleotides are TGCAGCGTTGTAATTAGCGGGAAATGGTCCAATGAGCAGTTCTTC. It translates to CSVVISGKWSNEQFF.

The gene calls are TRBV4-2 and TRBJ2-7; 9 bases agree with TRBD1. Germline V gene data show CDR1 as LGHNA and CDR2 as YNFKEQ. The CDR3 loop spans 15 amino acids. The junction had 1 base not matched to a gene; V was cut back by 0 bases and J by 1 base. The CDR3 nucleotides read TGTGCCAGCAGCCAAGAGACAGGGGGGTCCTACGAGCAGTACTTC. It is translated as CASSQETGGSYEQYF.